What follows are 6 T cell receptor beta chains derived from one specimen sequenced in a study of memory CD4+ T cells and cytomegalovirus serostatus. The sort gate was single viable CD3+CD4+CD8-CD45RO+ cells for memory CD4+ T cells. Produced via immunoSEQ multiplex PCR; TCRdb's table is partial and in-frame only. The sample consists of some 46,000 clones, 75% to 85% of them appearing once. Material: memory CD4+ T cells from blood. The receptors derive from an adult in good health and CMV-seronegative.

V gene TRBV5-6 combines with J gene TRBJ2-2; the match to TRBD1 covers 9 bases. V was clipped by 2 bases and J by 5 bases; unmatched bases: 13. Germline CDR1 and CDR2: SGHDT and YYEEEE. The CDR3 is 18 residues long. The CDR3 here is CASSLPGQGRGKTGELFF. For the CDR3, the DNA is TGTGCCAGCAGCTTACCGGGACAGGGTCGGGGGAAGACCGGGGAGCTGTTTTTT. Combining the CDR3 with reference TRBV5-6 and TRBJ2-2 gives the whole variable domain DAGVTQSPTHLIKTRGQQVTLRCSPKSGHDTVSWYQQALGQGPQFIFQYYEEEERQRGNFPDRFSGHQFPNYSSELNVNALLLGDSALYLCASSLPGQGRGKTGELFFGEGSRLTVL.

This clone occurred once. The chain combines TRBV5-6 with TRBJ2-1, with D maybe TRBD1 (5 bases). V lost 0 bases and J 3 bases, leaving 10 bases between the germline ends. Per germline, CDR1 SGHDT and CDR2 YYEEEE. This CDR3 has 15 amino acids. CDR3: CASSLEGVVYNEQFF. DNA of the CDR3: TGTGCCAGCAGCTTGGAAGGGGTGGTCTACAATGAGCAGTTCTTC.

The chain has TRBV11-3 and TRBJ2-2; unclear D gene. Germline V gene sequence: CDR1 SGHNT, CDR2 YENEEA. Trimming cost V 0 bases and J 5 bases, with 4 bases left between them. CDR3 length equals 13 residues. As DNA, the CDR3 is TGTGCCAGCAGCTTAGACCAAACCGGGGAGCTGTTTTTT. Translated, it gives CASSLDQTGELFF.

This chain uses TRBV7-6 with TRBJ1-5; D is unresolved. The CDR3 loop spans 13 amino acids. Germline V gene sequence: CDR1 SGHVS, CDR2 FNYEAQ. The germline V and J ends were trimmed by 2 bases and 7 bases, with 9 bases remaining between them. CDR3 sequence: CASSLSQSQPQHF. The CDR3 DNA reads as TGTGCCAGCAGCTTATCGCAGAGCCAGCCCCAGCATTTT.

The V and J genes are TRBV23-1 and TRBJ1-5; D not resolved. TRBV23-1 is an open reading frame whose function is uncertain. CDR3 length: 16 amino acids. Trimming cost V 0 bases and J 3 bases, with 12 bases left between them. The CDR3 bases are TGCGCCAGCAGTCAATCATCCAGGAGAATCAATCAGCCCCAGCATTTT. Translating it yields CASSQSSRRINQPQHF.

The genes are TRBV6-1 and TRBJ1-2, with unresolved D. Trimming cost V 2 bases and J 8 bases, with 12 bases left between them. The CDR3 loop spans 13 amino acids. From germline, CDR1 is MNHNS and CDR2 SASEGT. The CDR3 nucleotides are TGTGCCAGCAGTGAACGGGTCAGGAGCGGCTACACCTTC. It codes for CASSERVRSGYTF.